This TCR beta chain comes out of a study of T cell responses to AZD1222 COVID-19 vaccine. The study, taken as a whole, reports: The study found vaccine-associated CD4 TCRs spanning spike, dominant at 160-218 and 743-854. Clonal diversity was possibly underestimated; the donors were predominantly white British and more often female.

Looked up from germline, CDR1 is MDHEN and CDR2 is SYDVKM. The CDR3 contains 12 residues. V dropped 3 bases and J dropped 8 bases, with 10 bases sitting between them. A note on this clone: The antigen is unknown.

Method: immunoSEQ multiplex PCR; TCRdb's copy keeps in-frame clones and lacks some. The top ten hold 3.2% of the sample, which has 120,000 or so clones, about 90% seen once. This chain connects TRBV28 to TRBJ1-2; D remains ambiguous. The sequence derives from an adult in good health. This sample comprised peripheral blood, obtained on day 0 of AZD1222 vaccination. CDR3 DNA sequence: TGTGCCAGCAGTTTTCCGAAGGGAGGCTACACCTTC. Amino acid sequence: CASSFPKGGYTF.